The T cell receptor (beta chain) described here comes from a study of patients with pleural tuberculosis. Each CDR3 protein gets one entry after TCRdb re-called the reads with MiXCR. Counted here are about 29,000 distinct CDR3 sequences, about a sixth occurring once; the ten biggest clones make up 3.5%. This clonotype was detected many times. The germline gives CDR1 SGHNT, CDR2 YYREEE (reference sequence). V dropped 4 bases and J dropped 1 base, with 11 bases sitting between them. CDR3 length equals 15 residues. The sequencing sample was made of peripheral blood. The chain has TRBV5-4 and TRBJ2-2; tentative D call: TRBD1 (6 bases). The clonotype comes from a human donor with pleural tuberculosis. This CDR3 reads CASSLATGNTGELFF. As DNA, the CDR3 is TGTGCCAGCAGCCTTGCGACAGGGAACACCGGGGAGCTGTTTTTT.